This TCR beta chain was sequenced in a study of identical twins. Template switching added a universal primer site, and cDNA bore unique molecular identifiers. TCRdb processed the 5' RACE reads anew with MiXCR; each CDR3 protein has one entry. The sample has 400,000 to 600,000 distinct CDR3 sequences, 20% to 25% seen once; the top ten hold more than 0.4%. General study findings and limits: Clonotypes of the beta chain that were abundant in cord blood carried fewer insertions (memory repertoires showed none). Beta out-of-frame sequences displayed a weaker excess of sharing between twins.

About this clonotype: Its antigen is not identified.

Germline V gene sequence: CDR1 DFQATT, CDR2 SNEGSKA (reference sequence). V shed 6 bases, J shed 6 bases, and the junction held 16 bases outside the gene matches. The CDR3 spans 16 residues. Healthy Caucasians alone served as donors. The same data also went into a second study, on yellow fever vaccine responses in identical twins.

This chain links TRBV20-1 with TRBJ2-1, with 8 nucleotides matching TRBD1. This sequence was found in a woman aged 18 to 35 in good health. What was sequenced was CD4+ T cells sorted from blood. In DNA form, the CDR3 reads TGCAGTGCCGCCCCCTTCCGGGACAGGCTTAGCAATGAGCAGTTCTTC. This sequence encodes CSAAPFRDRLSNEQFF.